This is a list of T cell receptor beta chains from one sample in a study of T cells in localized non-small cell lung cancer. The table came from immunoSEQ multiplex PCR; TCRdb's copy has only in-frame clones and leaves some out. This sample has 75,000 to 80,000 clones, with more than 75% found just once. The source material was peripheral blood, sampled before any cancer treatment. The receptors come from a woman aged 35 to 70 with stage I squamous cell lung carcinoma. Each CDR3 is given with its conserved first and last residue. A D gene is named only where the DNA matches it firmly. A clone size is listed for some rows: how often the clone was seen (once, few, many), or a class if it is expanded.

CASSQGYRAYGYTF | TGTGCCAGCAGCCAAGGATACAGGGCCTATGGCTACACCTTC | TRBJ1-2 | TRBV14 | - | -
CASSPLQGNTEAFF | TGTGCCAGCTCACCACTACAGGGGAACACTGAAGCTTTCTTT | TRBJ1-1 | TRBV18 | - | -
CALTGGAMRYGYTF | TGTGCCTTGACAGGGGGCGCAATGAGATATGGCTACACCTTC | TRBJ1-2 | TRBV30 | - | TRBD1
CASRAGNYGYTF | TGTGCCAGCAGGGCAGGGAACTATGGCTACACCTTC | TRBJ1-2 | TRBV6-1 | once | -
CAWGSGTVNSPLHF | TGTGCCTGGGGCTCCGGGACAGTTAATTCACCCCTCCACTTT | TRBJ1-6 | TRBV30 | - | TRBD1
CASSLDRADTEAFF | TGTGCCAGCAGCCTGGACAGGGCCGACACTGAAGCTTTCTTT | TRBJ1-1 | TRBV5-4 | - | TRBD1
CASSEGVVSNQPQHF | TGTGCCAGCAGCGAGGGGGTGGTTAGCAATCAGCCCCAGCATTTT | TRBJ1-5 | TRBV9 | once | -
CASSLNREVGYTF | TGTGCCAGCAGCTTAAACAGGGAGGTTGGCTACACCTTC | TRBJ1-2 | TRBV7-3 | - | -
CASKTGTSYNEQFF | TGCGCCAGCAAGACCGGGACTAGCTACAATGAGCAGTTCTTC | TRBJ2-1 | TRBV5-1 | few | TRBD2
CASSDDRGRFTGELFF | TGTGCCAGCAGTGATGACAGGGGGCGATTTACCGGGGAGCTGTTTTTT | TRBJ2-2 | TRBV2 | once | TRBD1
CASSMEGGEQFF | TGTGCCAGCAGCATGGAGGGAGGGGAGCAGTTCTTC | TRBJ2-1 | TRBV7-3 | once | TRBD2
CASSTLGQEGKAFF | TGTGCCAGTAGTACTCTGGGACAGGAGGGCAAGGCTTTCTTT | TRBJ1-1 | TRBV19 | once | TRBD1
CASSLEAGVQETQYF | TGTGCCAGCAGCTTAGAAGCGGGGGTCCAAGAGACCCAGTACTTC | TRBJ2-5 | TRBV5-4 | - | TRBD2
CASSDSSRGAFYGYTF | TGTGCCAGCAGTGACTCGAGCAGAGGGGCCTTCTATGGCTACACCTTC | TRBJ1-2 | TRBV6-4 | - | -
CASSLGRKNQPQHF | TGTGCCAGTAGTTTAGGGAGGAAAAATCAGCCCCAGCATTTT | TRBJ1-5 | TRBV19 | - | -
CAWGPGRKLFF | TGTGCCTGGGGGCCGGGCAGAAAACTGTTTTTT | TRBJ1-4 | TRBV30 | - | -
CAWSQADNQPQHF | TGTGCCTGGAGTCAGGCAGACAATCAGCCCCAGCATTTT | TRBJ1-5 | TRBV30 | - | -
CASRAQSNTEAFF | TGTGCCAGCAGGGCACAATCGAACACTGAAGCTTTCTTT | TRBJ1-1 | TRBV2 | few | -
CASSEAGTFGVNTEAFF | TGTGCCAGCAGTGAAGCCGGAACCTTCGGCGTGAACACTGAAGCTTTCTTT | TRBJ1-1 | TRBV2 | - | -
CASSWGDGSYEQYF | TGTGCCAGCAGCTGGGGGGACGGGTCCTACGAGCAGTACTTC | TRBJ2-7 | TRBV5-4 | - | -
CASSYLGGGRNSPLHF | TGTGCCAGCAGTTACTTAGGGGGAGGTCGGAATTCACCCCTCCACTTT | TRBJ1-6 | TRBV6-6 | - | -
CASSLRETGNTIYF | TGTGCCAGCAGCCTCCGGGAGACTGGAAACACCATATATTTT | TRBJ1-3 | TRBV27 | once | -
CASSQSRGQNTEAFF | TGCGCCAGCAGTCAATCGAGGGGGCAGAACACTGAAGCTTTCTTT | TRBJ1-1 | TRBV23-1 | - | TRBD1
CASSSDRGPWNEQFF | TGTGCCAGCAGCTCCGACAGGGGGCCTTGGAATGAGCAGTTCTTC | TRBJ2-1 | TRBV11-2 | - | TRBD1
CASSPRRTTNYGYTF | TGTGCCAGCAGTCCCCGCCGGACCACTAACTATGGCTACACCTTC | TRBJ1-2 | TRBV6-5 | - | -
CASSLGQQGNSPLHF | TGCGCCAGCTCTTTGGGCCAGCAGGGTAATTCACCCCTCCACTTT | TRBJ1-6 | TRBV5-1 | - | -
CASSSGSNYGYTF | TGTGCCAGCAGCTCCGGGTCCAACTATGGCTACACCTTC | TRBJ1-2 | TRBV5-6 | - | -
CASRTGFNEKLFF | TGTGCCAGTCGGACAGGGTTTAATGAAAAACTGTTTTTT | TRBJ1-4 | TRBV6-1 | - | TRBD1
CASSWGMNQPQHF | TGTGCCAGTAGTTGGGGTATGAATCAGCCCCAGCATTTT | TRBJ1-5 | TRBV19 | once | -